The 9 T cell receptor beta chains below were found in one sample sequenced in a study of shared clonotypes between healthy human individuals. Method: immunoSEQ multiplex PCR; TCRdb's copy keeps in-frame clones and lacks some. This sample has around 1,900,000 clones, with 93% found just once. It was CD45RO-negative cells, positively selected for CCR7, that made up naive CD8 cells, with terminally differentiated effector memory CD45RA+ cells excluded. Sample: naive CD8+ T cells from PBMCs. Source of these receptors: a man aged 18-30 years in good health. Some clones in this sample may be carry-over from other donors' samples.

V is TRBV30 and J is TRBJ2-3; TRBD2 is a possible D gene (7 bases). The length of the CDR3 is 15 residues. CDR1 GTSNPN and CDR2 SVGIG come from the germline V gene (reference sequence). The V and J ends lost 4 bases and 6 bases respectively, with 20 bases between them. The CDR3 is CAWTRRGAPWDTQYF. DNA for the CDR3: TGTGCCTGGACTCGACGGGGGGCTCCCTGGGATACGCAGTATTTT.

The table lists this clone with a few counts. The gene calls are TRBV7-9 and TRBJ1-2; 7 bases match TRBD1. Germline V gene sequence: CDR1 SEHNR, CDR2 FQNEAQ (reference sequence). This CDR3 has 13 residues. V gave up 5 bases and J gave up 5 bases; unmatched junction bases: 5. The CDR3 here is CASSKDRIYGYTF. In DNA, the CDR3 is TGTGCCAGCAGCAAGGACAGGATTTATGGCTACACCTTC.

CDR3 in DNA: TGCGCCAGCAGCCTTAGCGGGAGCACAGATACGCAGTATTTT. This gives the protein CASSLSGSTDTQYF. The chain links TRBV4-1 to TRBJ2-3; 7 bases map to TRBD2. This CDR3 spans 14 amino acids. V shed 4 bases and J 0 bases; nucleotides not matched to a gene: 1. CDR1 is MGHRA and CDR2 is YSYEKL in the germline V gene.

In this sample, this clone turned up once. The rearrangement uses TRBV27 and TRBJ2-1; D possibly corresponds to TRBD2 (6 bases). Germline V gene data show CDR1 as MNHEY and CDR2 as SMNVEV (reference sequence). V lost 4 bases and J lost 8, with 18 bases in between. The CDR3 is 15 amino acids. The CDR3 loop is CASSSPASGEDEQFF. Here the CDR3 DNA reads TGTGCCAGCAGTTCCCCCGCGTCGGGAGAGGATGAGCAGTTCTTC.

The chain uses TRBV7-9 and TRBJ1-1; 8 bases are shared with TRBD1. Trimming removed 5 bases from V and 7 bases from J; junction bases left unmatched: 9. The CDR3 runs to 14 residues. CDR1 and CDR2 from the germline V gene are SEHNR and FQNEAQ (reference sequence). The CDR3 region is CASSTGQGPNEAFF. The CDR3 coding sequence is TGTGCCAGCAGCACTGGACAGGGCCCCAATGAAGCTTTCTTT. Variable domain in full (rest from reference TRBV7-9 and TRBJ1-1): DTGVSQNPRHKITKRGQNVTFRCDPISEHNRLYWYRQTLGQGPEFLTYFQNEAQLEKSRLLSDRFSAERPKGSFSTLEIQRTEQGDSAMYLCASSTGQGPNEAFFGQGTRLTVV.

The CDR3 region has the DNA TGCGCCAGCAGCTCGGGGACAGGGGGCACAGATACGCAGTATTTT. This gives the protein CASSSGTGGTDTQYF. The gene calls are TRBV5-1 and TRBJ2-3; 10 bases align to TRBD1. Trimming cost V 3 bases and J 1 base; bases outside gene matches: 2. CDR3 length: 15 residues. Germline V lookup: CDR1 SGHRS, CDR2 YFSETQ.

The genes are TRBV28 and TRBJ2-7; D unclear. Trimming cost V 8 bases and J 3 bases, with 17 bases left between them. The germline V gene encodes CDR1 MDHEN and CDR2 SYDVKM. The CDR3 extends over 14 amino acids. In nucleotides, the CDR3 is TGTGCCAGCCGGTCAGCACTATCTAGCTACGAGCAGTACTTC. Its protein product is CASRSALSSYEQYF.

The V gene is TRBV27, the J gene TRBJ2-2; D ambiguous. The CDR3 has 13 residues. Germline CDR1 is MNHEY and CDR2 is SMNVEV (reference sequence). Trimming left V 2 bases short and J 9 bases short, with 10 bases between. In DNA, the CDR3 is TGTGCCAGCAGTTTAGCTACCCCCCGGGAGCTGTTTTTT. It encodes CASSLATPRELFF.

The V and J genes are TRBV30 and TRBJ2-5; a possible D gene is TRBD2 (7 bases). The J call may be in error: the DNA end matches TRBJ2-7 better. CDR1 and CDR2 from the germline V gene are GTSNPN and SVGIG (reference sequence). The CDR3 runs 15 residues. CDR3 sequence reads: CAWSPFRGRVYEQYF. For the CDR3, the DNA is TGTGCCTGGAGTCCCTTTAGGGGGAGGGTCTACGAGCAGTACTTC.